This TCR beta chain was sequenced in a study of T-cell memory formation after mild COVID-19 (dated by TCRdb to about 2021). The study in broad terms: TCR sequence clusters from the two donors were found to be largely donor specific. The cohort comprised two young, previously healthy adult volunteers, one female and one male. In a couple of donors, T-cell clones that expanded and contracted after mild COVID-19 were tracked by sequencing TCRalpha and TCRbeta repertoires over time.

PBMCs were isolated by Ficoll-Paque density gradient centrifugation. The germline V gene yields SGHVS for CDR1 and FNYEAQ for CDR2. The CDR3 covers 14 residues, taking in both the cysteine and the phenylalanine. Only the CDR3 region is kept as DNA, spanning 42 bases read in frame from base 1. V loses 5 bases, J loses 4 bases, and the germline ends lie 12 bases apart. The instrument was an Illumina NovaSeq 6000. Using 5'RACE with constant-segment primers, TCRalpha and TCRbeta cDNA libraries were constructed, with sample barcodes and unique molecular identifiers added in the process. Trizol reagent was used to extract RNA from every sample. Library amplification was performed in two PCR steps, and a second sample barcode and Illumina TruSeq adapters were introduced in the second step. Sequencing of libraries was performed on an Illumina NovaSeq with 2 x 150 bp paired-end reads. Regarding the original processing steps: The reads were demultiplexed and collapsed into UMI-guided consensus sequences using migec v1.2.7. Using mixcr v2.1.11, the UMI consensuses were aligned to TRA and TRB V and J templates and assembled into clonotypes. A clonotype was counted as expanded or contracted only when both edgeR and NoisET called the clonotype significant, with the noise models trained on biological replicates. For edgeR calls, the cutoffs were a false discovery rate-adjusted p below 0.01 and a log2 fold-change threshold of 1. As an exploratory analysis of dynamics, max-normalized trajectories of the 1000 most abundant clonotypes were examined with PCA combined with hierarchical clustering. Each responding clone was given a CD4 or CD8 phenotype based on the CD4+ and CD8+ repertoires, which had been sequenced separately. TCRdb took the public reads, trimmed them with fastp at Q25, ran MiXCR for clone calling and kept in-frame beta chains. CDR3 protein sequences are deduplicated, and each keeps its most common genes and DNA. The V and J calls and clone size come from TCRdb's table, not from the authors' own analysis. Within this sample are around 200,000 distinct CDR3 sequences, with more than 8% of them counted one time only. 3.5% to 4% of the sample comes from the top ten.

This clonotype was recorded many times. Its antigen is unknown. Base qualities were left out, and no much larger clone turns up one base away. Overall study results and their limits: From day 15 to 85, contracting clones showed balanced CD4/CD8 phenotypes, whereas a second wave of clones that expanded from day 15 to 37 leaned towards CD4+. Whether the second-wave clones peaking on day 37 were SARS-CoV-2 specific was not confirmed. The study covered only a couple of mild cases, and larger cohorts including severe cases with pre-infection samples were considered necessary. Contracting CD4+ clones were found mainly in CM and EM memory subsets, while CD8+ clones were enriched in EMRA. Some responding clones were found in pre-infection memory, which suggests that pre-existing cross-reactive memory T cells took part in the SARS-CoV-2 response.

This receptor was taken from a man aged 18 to 35 who had mild COVID-19 (a few samples of this study predate the infection). The sample titles of this study are shuffled in the database, so cell type and time point are left out; the donor was told from shared clones. The receptor chain draws on TRBV7-6 and TRBJ1-3; a tentative D call is TRBD1 (6 bases match). The sample consisted of PBMCs or a T cell subset sorted from them (not recorded which). The CDR3 in this case is CASSLRGSGNTIYF. The sequenced DNA: TGTGCCAGCAGCCTCAGGGGTTCCGGAAACACCATATATTTT.